The rows below give T cell receptor beta chains drawn from one sample of a study of T cells in Graves' hyperthyroidism and ophthalmopathy. TCRdb reanalysed the multiplex PCR reads using MiXCR and keeps one entry per CDR3 protein. This table holds under 600,000 distinct CDR3 sequences, roughly 15% found once. Source material: blood. The source is a woman aged 40 to 50 with Graves' ophthalmopathy. Each CDR3 is given with its conserved first and last residue. The D gene is left open where the match is weak.

j_call,v_call,d_call,cdr3_aa
TRBJ2-7,TRBV15,.,CATSRVRGPSSYEQYF
TRBJ2-1,TRBV11-2,.,CASSLSMVRGYEQFF
TRBJ1-6,TRBV7-2,.,CASSLDINSPLHF
TRBJ2-3,TRBV27,.,CASSLWGPTERDTQYF
TRBJ1-5,TRBV18,TRBD1,CASSPPGTGMGRPQHF
TRBJ1-5,TRBV28,.,CASRPDLVGQPQHF
TRBJ2-5,TRBV7-6,.,CASSLFRETQYF
TRBJ1-6,TRBV2,.,CASSEARDTNSPLHF
TRBJ1-6,TRBV27,.,CASSWKGGSSYNSPLHF
TRBJ1-1,TRBV6-5,.,CASSSWGEGPEAFF
TRBJ2-3,TRBV7-9,TRBD1,CASSGQGALMTDTQYF
TRBJ2-7,TRBV20-1,.,CSAQALTQSYEQYF
TRBJ2-3,TRBV7-8,.,CASRVTSDTQYF
TRBJ2-3,TRBV20-1,TRBD2,CSAISGVTDTQYF
TRBJ2-1,TRBV7-2,.,CASSLRQLDNEQFF
TRBJ1-1,TRBV3-1,TRBD1,CASSRATGDTEAFF
TRBJ2-1,TRBV19,TRBD2,CASSPGTSGLLSSYNEQFF
TRBJ2-2,TRBV5-1,.,CASSLETNTGELFF
TRBJ1-2,TRBV11-2,.,CASSSGRIYGYTF
TRBJ1-2,TRBV5-4,.,CASSLGTEISPNYGYTF
TRBJ2-1,TRBV6-1,TRBD2,CASSEALAGVGGEQFF
TRBJ2-7,TRBV6-1,TRBD2,CASSVPAGYEQYF
TRBJ1-1,TRBV6-2/TRBV6-3,.,CASSWQGDTEAFF
TRBJ1-5,TRBV5-8,TRBD1,CASSLWTGALNQPQHF
TRBJ2-1,TRBV6-1,TRBD2,CASSPGTSGTNEQFF
TRBJ2-3,TRBV5-1,TRBD1,CASSSDRGRDTQYF
TRBJ2-3,TRBV7-2,TRBD2,CASSPMGLAGGSDTQYF
TRBJ2-2,TRBV2,TRBD1,CASTPDRGESTGELFF
TRBJ2-6,TRBV19,TRBD1,CASIETGGGGANVLTF
TRBJ1-2,TRBV3-1,TRBD1,CASSQVPTGKDGYTF
TRBJ1-3,TRBV11-2,TRBD1,CASSTTGTASGNTIYF
TRBJ2-1,TRBV28,.,CASSFGGLSDEQFF
TRBJ2-2,TRBV6-9,.,CASSYVDGELFF
TRBJ1-2,TRBV5-5,.,CASSQFNHDPIIGYTF
TRBJ2-5,TRBV2,TRBD1,CARLGWGTGRETQYF
TRBJ1-2,TRBV7-2,.,CASSANPGAGGYTF